Listed below are T cell receptor beta chains from one sample, sequenced in a study of T cells after yellow fever vaccination. TCRdb fed the 5' RACE reads into MiXCR, producing one record per CDR3 protein. The sample contains around 500,000 distinct CDR3 sequences, 21% of which appear only once. Sequencing was performed on PBMCs, taken roughly 20 days after the first yellow fever vaccination. These receptors all stem from a man aged 18 to 30 who received the YFV17D yellow fever vaccine. Both conserved end residues are part of each CDR3. The D gene is left open where the match is weak. Expanded clones get a size class; other rows say once, few or many, or leave the size out.

>.|13|.|TRBV20-1|TRBJ2-3
TGCAGTGCTAGAGTTACGGGGTCAGATACGCAGTATTTT
CSARVTGSDTQYF
>.|13|.|TRBV4-1|TRBJ2-2
TGCGCCAGCAGCCAAGCAGGGTCCGGGGAGCTGTTTTTT
CASSQAGSGELFF
>TRBD2|16|.|TRBV20-1|TRBJ2-5
TGCAGTGCTAGAGATTTTGCAGCGGGGGGGCAGGAGACCCAGTACTTC
CSARDFAAGGQETQYF
>.|16|few|TRBV7-2|TRBJ2-5
TGTGCCAGCAGCTTAATGGGGGTAGGAGCTTCTGGGACCCAGTACTTC
CASSLMGVGASGTQYF
>.|15|few|TRBV3-1|TRBJ2-7
TGTGCCAGCAGCCAAGGTTTAGGGAGCTCCTACGAGCAGTACTTC
CASSQGLGSSYEQYF
>.|14|.|TRBV20-1|TRBJ2-5
TGCAGTGCTAGAGGTTTTGTATTCGAGGAGACCCAGTACTTC
CSARGFVFEETQYF
>.|12|.|TRBV6-5|TRBJ1-1
TGTGCCGCATTTAGGGCCGGGGCTGAAGCTTTCTTT
CAAFRAGAEAFF
>.|19|few|TRBV4-3|TRBJ2-6
TGCGCCAGCAGCCAAGATGATTACGGGTCAGGGCCTGGGGCCAACGTCCTGACTTTC
CASSQDDYGSGPGANVLTF
>.|13|many|TRBV12-3/TRBV12-4|TRBJ1-2
TGTGCCAGCAGGACGGACGGGACGTATGGCTACACCTTC
CASRTDGTYGYTF
>.|15|.|TRBV15|TRBJ2-5
TGTGCCACCAGCAGAGATAGGATAAACCAAGAGACCCAGTACTTC
CATSRDRINQETQYF
>.|16|few|TRBV6-2/TRBV6-3|TRBJ2-7
TGTGCCAGCAGTTCCCTTGTTTTCCGGGTTGCCGGCGAGCAGTACTTC
CASSSLVFRVAGEQYF